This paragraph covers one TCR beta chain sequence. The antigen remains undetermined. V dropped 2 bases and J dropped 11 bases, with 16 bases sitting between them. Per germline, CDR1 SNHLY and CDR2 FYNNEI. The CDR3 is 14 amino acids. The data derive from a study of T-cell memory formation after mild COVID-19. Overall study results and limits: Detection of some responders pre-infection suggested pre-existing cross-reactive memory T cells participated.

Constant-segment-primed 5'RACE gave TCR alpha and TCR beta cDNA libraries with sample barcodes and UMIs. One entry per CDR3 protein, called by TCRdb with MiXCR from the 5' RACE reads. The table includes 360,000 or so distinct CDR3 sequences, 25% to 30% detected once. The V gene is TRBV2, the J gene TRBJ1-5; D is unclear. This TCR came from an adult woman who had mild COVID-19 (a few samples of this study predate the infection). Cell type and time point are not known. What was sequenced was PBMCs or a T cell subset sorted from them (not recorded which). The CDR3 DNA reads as TGTGCCAGCAGTGAAAGATTTTTAGAATCGGCCCAGCATTTT. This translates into CASSERFLESAQHF.